This entry lists 9 T cell receptor beta chains sequenced from one sample in a study of blood T cell repertoires in COVID-19. Sequencing was performed with immunoSEQ multiplex PCR; in TCRdb, only in-frame clones are kept and a portion is missing. The sample lists some 120,000 clones, roughly 80% occurring once. The sample comprised peripheral blood. The receptors stem from a human donor in a cohort sampled during active COVID-19.

This chain links TRBV4-2 with TRBJ1-2, with 9 bases aligning to TRBD1. V lost 1 base, J lost 8 bases, and 5 bases stayed unmatched. Germline V gene sequence: CDR1 LGHNA, CDR2 YNFKEQ. The CDR3 has 14 residues. The CDR3 bases are TGTGCCAGCAGCCAAGTCGGGACAGGGATGGGCTACACCTTC. Translating it yields CASSQVGTGMGYTF.

V is TRBV7-9 and J is TRBJ2-7; TRBD2 might be the D (5 bases). Germline V CDR1 and CDR2: SEHNR, FQNEAQ (reference sequence). The CDR3 runs to 12 residues. V lost 4 bases and J 6 bases, leaving 10 bases between the germline ends. The CDR3 bases are TGTGCCAGCAGCTATACACTAGGCGAGCAGTACTTC. This translates into CASSYTLGEQYF.

In its sample, this clone was seen a few times. The gene calls are TRBV6-5 and TRBJ2-7; D is perhaps TRBD1 (5 bases). V gave up 11 bases and J gave up 2 bases, with 16 bases separating them. This CDR3 contains 13 residues. CDR1 is MNHEY, CDR2 SVGAGI, per germline. CDR3 region: CASPGDRAYEQYF. The CDR3 region has the DNA TGTGCCTCTCCAGGTGACAGAGCCTACGAGCAGTACTTC.

The chain uses TRBV5-6 and TRBJ2-7; TRBD1 agrees at 8 bases. Germline V gene data show CDR1 as SGHDT and CDR2 as YYEEEE. After removal of 1 base from V and 0 bases from J, the junction contained 12 bases not matched to a gene. The CDR3 sequence is 18 residues long. The CDR3 loop reads CASSLRGGGTGDSYEQYF. The CDR3 DNA sequence: TGTGCCAGCAGCTTGCGGGGAGGAGGGACAGGAGACTCCTACGAGCAGTACTTC.

The chain has TRBV5-3 and TRBJ1-1, with D possibly being TRBD1 (5 bases). TRBV5-3 is reported as an ORF; its role is uncertain. CDR3 length: 17 residues. V lost 4 bases to trimming and J lost 0 bases, with 19 bases between them. As DNA, the CDR3 is TGTGCCAGAAGCCCCCATGATGGACAACCCATGAACACTGAAGCTTTCTTT. This sequence encodes CARSPHDGQPMNTEAFF.

This clone was found a few times. The chain carries TRBV11-2 and TRBJ2-7; the match to TRBD2 covers 8 bases. The V gene end was trimmed by 4 bases and the J gene end by 11 bases; junction bases not matched to a gene: 7. The germline V gene has CDR1 SGHAT and CDR2 FQNNGV. The CDR3 has 12 residues. CDR3 region: CASSSEPGGKYF. The CDR3 DNA sequence: TGTGCCAGCAGCTCAGAACCGGGGGGGAAGTACTTC.

This chain uses TRBV12-3 or TRBV12-4 with TRBJ2-3; the D gene is possibly TRBD2 (6 bases). The CDR3 loop spans 13 amino acids. Trimming shortened V by 8 bases and J by 9 bases, and 18 bases separated the two germline ends. The CDR3, as DNA: TGTGCCAGCTTTCTAGCCGGGGGACGGACGCAGTATTTT. Protein: CASFLAGGRTQYF.

The chain employs TRBV7-6 and TRBJ1-2; weak D call: TRBD1 (6 bases). In germline, CDR1 is SGHVS, CDR2 FNYEAQ. This CDR3 has 16 amino acids. V was cut by 4 bases and J by 0 bases, with 15 bases left in between. CDR3 region: CASSSRSRDTNYGYTF. The CDR3 coding sequence is TGTGCCAGCAGCTCCCGTTCCCGGGACACTAACTATGGCTACACCTTC. Based on the CDR3 plus reference TRBV7-6 and TRBJ1-2, the full variable domain is GAGVSQSPRYKVTKRGQDVALRCDPISGHVSLYWYRQALGQGPEFLTYFNYEAQQDKSGLPNDRFSAERPEGSISTLTIQRTEQRDSAMYRCASSSRSRDTNYGYTFGSGTRLTVV.

J is TRBJ1-1 and V is TRBV9; the D is unclear. This CDR3 contains 13 residues. Germline loops: CDR1 SGDLS, CDR2 YYNGEE. Trimming removed 0 bases at V and 2 bases at J, with 5 bases between. Here the CDR3 reads CASSVGTNTEAFF. CDR3 sequence (DNA): TGTGCCAGCAGCGTAGGCACAAACACTGAAGCTTTCTTT.